This paragraph reports one TCR beta chain. For sequencing, patients were chosen who had shown expansion of CD8+CD57+ cells by flow cytometry. This sample stems from a study of CD8+CD57+ T cells in acquired aplastic anemia. Genomic DNA, serving as template, underwent TCR beta VDJ and CDR3 profiling. TCRdb used MiXCR to reprocess the reads, holding one entry per CDR3 protein. The sample includes 150,000 to 200,000 distinct CDR3 sequences, approximately 48% seen only once; the top ten take about 1.8%. Germline loops: CDR1 LNHDA, CDR2 SQIVND (reference sequence). The V gene lost 3 bases and the J gene lost 9 bases, with 12 bases spanning the gap. This CDR3 has 14 amino acids.

The chain couples TRBV19 to TRBJ1-6; the D gene is possibly TRBD1 (6 bases). Material for sequencing was sorted CD4+, CD8+, or CD8+CD57+ T cells (not recorded which) from PBMCs. The receptor comes from a human donor with aplastic anemia. DNA for the CDR3: TGTGCCAGTAGTATCGCCCAAGGGGGTTCACCCCTCCACTTT. Residues: CASSIAQGGSPLHF.